This is a list of T cell receptor beta chains from one sample in a study of blood T cells in healthy people across ages. Each CDR3 protein gets one entry after TCRdb re-called the 5' RACE reads with MiXCR. The sample shows 700,000 or so distinct CDR3 sequences, roughly 43% of them seen only once. The sequenced sample was blood. All receptors derive from a man older than 75 in good health. Each CDR3 is given with its conserved first and last residue. Each record gives: V gene, J gene, D gene, CDR3 length, clone size, CDR3 DNA, CDR3 protein. A D gene is named only where the DNA matches it firmly. Some rows mark clone size as missing; the rest say once, few, many or name a class of expanded clone.

>TRBV15|TRBJ2-7|TRBD1|16|NA
TGTGCCACCAGCAGACGAAAGACAGGGTTATCCTACGAGCAGTACTTC
CATSRRKTGLSYEQYF
>TRBV28|TRBJ2-5|TRBD1|15|NA
TGTGCCAGCAGTTCCACCGGGACAGGGGTAGAGACCCAGTACTTC
CASSSTGTGVETQYF
>TRBV18|TRBJ2-1|TRBD2|16|NA
TGTGCCAGCTCACCAGGGAGCGGGAGGGCCTACAATGAGCAGTTCTTC
CASSPGSGRAYNEQFF
>TRBV12-3/TRBV12-4|TRBJ1-6|NA|14|NA
TGTGCCAGCAGTTTAACGGGGGGGAATTCACCCCTCCACTTT
CASSLTGGNSPLHF
>TRBV5-6|TRBJ2-3|TRBD2|15|NA
TGTGCCAGCAGCCCCGGACTAGCCCAGGGAGATACGCAGTATTTT
CASSPGLAQGDTQYF
>TRBV12-3/TRBV12-4|TRBJ2-3|TRBD1|14|NA
TGTGCCAGCACCGGGACAGGCAGCACAGATACGCAGTATTTT
CASTGTGSTDTQYF
>TRBV18|TRBJ2-3|NA|14|NA
TGTGCCAGCTCACCAGGTATAAACAAAGATACGCAGTATTTT
CASSPGINKDTQYF
>TRBV7-3|TRBJ2-3|NA|15|many
TGTGCCAGCAGTACGGATGGCCAGTACACAGATACGCAGTATTTT
CASSTDGQYTDTQYF
>TRBV4-1|TRBJ1-1|NA|13|NA
TGCGCCAGCAGCCAAGCATGGTCAACTGAAGCTTTCTTT
CASSQAWSTEAFF
>TRBV6-2/TRBV6-3|TRBJ2-5|NA|14|few
TGTGCCAGCAGCCTCTACAGGGTACAAGAGACCCAGTACTTC
CASSLYRVQETQYF
>TRBV6-2/TRBV6-3|TRBJ1-2|NA|13|NA
TGTGCCAGCAGTCTCGGACGGACTTATGGCTACACCTTC
CASSLGRTYGYTF
>TRBV7-2|TRBJ1-2|NA|15|NA
TGTGCCAGCAGCTTAGGAACCCCAGGGACCTATGGCTACACCTTC
CASSLGTPGTYGYTF
>TRBV10-3|TRBJ1-2|NA|13|few
TGTGCCATCAGTGAGGAGGAGGACTATGGCTACACCTTC
CAISEEEDYGYTF
>TRBV10-2|TRBJ1-6|NA|14|NA
TGCGCCACCCTTGACAGCTCCTATAATTCACCCCTCCACTTT
CATLDSSYNSPLHF
>TRBV27|TRBJ1-6|NA|16|NA
TGTGCCAGCAGACACAGGGAACTGGGCTATAATTCACCCCTCCACTTT
CASRHRELGYNSPLHF
>TRBV7-9|TRBJ1-2|NA|14|few
TGTGCCAGCAGCACGACGGGTCGGGGGCATGGCTACACCTTC
CASSTTGRGHGYTF
>TRBV6-2/TRBV6-3|TRBJ1-1|NA|13|NA
TGTGCCAGCAAAAGACAGATGAACGCTGAAGCTTTCTTT
CASKRQMNAEAFF
>TRBV20-1|TRBJ1-1|TRBD1|15|NA
TGCAGTGCTTTTCCCGGGACAGGGGATAACACTGAAGCTTTCTTT
CSAFPGTGDNTEAFF
>TRBV6-5|TRBJ2-1|NA|16|NA
TGTGCCAGCAGTTACTCGGTGGCTAGAGCCCACAATGAGCAGTTCTTC
CASSYSVARAHNEQFF
>TRBV20-1|TRBJ2-1|NA|14|NA
TGCAGTGCGGCTCTACAGGGAGGATCCTACGAGCAGTTCTTC
CSAALQGGSYEQFF
>TRBV10-1|TRBJ2-7|TRBD2|15|NA
TGCGCCAGCAGTGAGTCGGTAGCGGGAAACTACGAGCAGTACTTC
CASSESVAGNYEQYF
>TRBV20-1|TRBJ2-3|TRBD2|14|NA
TGCAGTGCTAGAGAGGGGACTACCACAGATACGCAGTATTTT
CSAREGTTTDTQYF
>TRBV6-2/TRBV6-3|TRBJ2-5|NA|12|few
TGTGCCAGCAGACATACCCAGGGAGCCCAGTACTTC
CASRHTQGAQYF
>TRBV10-3|TRBJ2-1|NA|13|NA
TGTGCCATCAGTGAGTCCCGCGGGACAGAGCAGTTCTTC
CAISESRGTEQFF
>TRBV6-2/TRBV6-3|TRBJ2-7|NA|13|few
TGTGCCAGTGAAACGGGAACCTACAATGAGCAGTACTTC
CASETGTYNEQYF
>TRBV20-1|TRBJ2-4|NA|15|few
TGCAGTGCTAACCCAGGGAGTTCACATAAAAACATTCAGTACTTC
CSANPGSSHKNIQYF
>TRBV20-1|TRBJ2-1|NA|16|NA
TGCAGTGCTAGAGTACCCCTTGGCGGGGCCAACAATGAGCAGTTCTTC
CSARVPLGGANNEQFF
>TRBV7-9|TRBJ2-1|NA|14|few
TGTGCCAGCAGCTTAGTTGGTAGGGACCGGCGGCTGTTCTTC
CASSLVGRDRRLFF
>TRBV12-3/TRBV12-4|TRBJ2-1|TRBD1|16|NA
TGTGCCAGCAGCCACGGACAGGGCAGCTCCTACAATGAGCAGTTCTTC
CASSHGQGSSYNEQFF
>TRBV5-1|TRBJ2-5|TRBD2|16|NA
TGCGCCAGCAGCCTACATTCAACTAGCGGTCAAGAGACCCAGTACTTC
CASSLHSTSGQETQYF
>TRBV5-1|TRBJ2-5|TRBD1|14|NA
TGCGCCAGCAGCGGGAGGACAGGGATCGAGACCCAGTACTTC
CASSGRTGIETQYF
>TRBV7-2|TRBJ2-5|NA|10|NA
TGTGCCACCGGTCAAGAGACCCAGTACTTC
CATGQETQYF
>TRBV10-3|TRBJ2-3|TRBD1|14|many
TGTGCCATCAGGGACAGGGGTAGCACAGATACGCAGTATTTT
CAIRDRGSTDTQYF
>TRBV6-1|TRBJ2-3|NA|14|few
TGTGCCAGCAGTGAAGTTAGGGTGGCAGGCACGCAGTATTTT
CASSEVRVAGTQYF
>TRBV12-3/TRBV12-4|TRBJ1-2|NA|14|NA
TGTGCCAGCAGTTTGACTGTCCAAGGGTATGGCTACACCTTC
CASSLTVQGYGYTF
>TRBV24-1|TRBJ2-5|TRBD2|14|few
TGTGCCACCAGCGAGGGAGGGAACCAAGAGACCCAGTACTTC
CATSEGGNQETQYF